This T cell receptor beta chain was sequenced in a study of T cell repertoires in cytomegalovirus infection. As for the study in general: Well-studied HLA-B-restricted epitopes and recently identified HLA-C-restricted epitopes of CMV were both used in the study. Public TCR beta signature analysis indicated the presence of both CMV infection and matching HLA type.

Findings of the study overall: Predominance within the ex vivo response was attributable to HLA-C-restricted CMV-specific TCR beta clonotypes. The study identified carriers of CMV plus the relevant HLA from cumulative public TCR beta family frequency.

The CDR3 totals 16 residues. The germline CDR1 and CDR2 sequences are MNHNS and SASEGT. The germline V and J ends were trimmed by 6 bases and 4 bases, with 20 bases remaining between them. Via MiXCR, TCRdb re-called the reads, giving one row per CDR3 protein. The data show some 900,000 distinct CDR3 sequences, with 30% to 35% seen just once and about an eighth held by the top ten. On this clonotype: Its cognate antigen is unknown.

The V and J genes are TRBV6-1 and TRBJ2-3; D is uncertain. The TCR sequence derives from a human donor in good health (CMV status not recorded). Some clones in this sample may be carry-over from other donors' samples. The input for sequencing was cultured CD8+ T cells from PBMCs, taken from culture after CMV antigen stimulation. CDR3 region: CASSPALWQSSDTQYF. The CDR3 coding sequence is TGTGCCAGCAGCCCCGCCCTATGGCAGTCCTCAGATACGCAGTATTTT.